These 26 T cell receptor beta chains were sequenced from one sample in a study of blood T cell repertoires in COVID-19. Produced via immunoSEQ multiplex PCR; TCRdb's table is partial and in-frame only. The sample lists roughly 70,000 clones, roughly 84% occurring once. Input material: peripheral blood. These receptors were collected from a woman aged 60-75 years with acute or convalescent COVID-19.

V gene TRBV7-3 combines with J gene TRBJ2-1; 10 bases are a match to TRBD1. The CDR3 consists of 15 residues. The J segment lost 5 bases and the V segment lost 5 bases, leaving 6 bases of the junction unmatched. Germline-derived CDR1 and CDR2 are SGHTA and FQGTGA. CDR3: CASSPDRGLNNEQFF. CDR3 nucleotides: TGTGCCAGCAGCCCAGACAGGGGGCTCAACAATGAGCAGTTCTTC.

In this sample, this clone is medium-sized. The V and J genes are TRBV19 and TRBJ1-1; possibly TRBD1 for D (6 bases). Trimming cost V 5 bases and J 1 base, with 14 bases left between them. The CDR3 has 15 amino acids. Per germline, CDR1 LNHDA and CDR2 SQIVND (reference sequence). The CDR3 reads CASSAGDTRNTEAFF. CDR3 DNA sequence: TGTGCCAGTAGTGCGGGGGACACCAGGAACACTGAAGCTTTCTTT.

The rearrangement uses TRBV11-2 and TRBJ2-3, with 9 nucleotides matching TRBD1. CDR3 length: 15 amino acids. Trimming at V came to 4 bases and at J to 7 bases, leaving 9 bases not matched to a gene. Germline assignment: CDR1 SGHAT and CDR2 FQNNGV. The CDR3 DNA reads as TGTGCCAGCAGCTCGGGGACAGGGCGGGCTAATACGCAGTATTTT. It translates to CASSSGTGRANTQYF.

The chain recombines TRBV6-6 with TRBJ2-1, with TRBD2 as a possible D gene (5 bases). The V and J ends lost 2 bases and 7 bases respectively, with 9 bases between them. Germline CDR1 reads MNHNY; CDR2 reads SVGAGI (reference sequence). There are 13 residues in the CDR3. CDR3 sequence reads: CASSYRTGNEQFF. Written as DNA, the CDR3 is TGTGCCAGCAGTTACCGGACTGGAAATGAGCAGTTCTTC.

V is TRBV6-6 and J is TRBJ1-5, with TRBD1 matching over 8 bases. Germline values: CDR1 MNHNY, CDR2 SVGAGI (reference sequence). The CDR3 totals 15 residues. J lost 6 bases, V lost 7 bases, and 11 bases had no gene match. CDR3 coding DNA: TGTGCCAGCAACAAAGGACAGGGCGAGGGTCAGCCCCAGCATTTT. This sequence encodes CASNKGQGEGQPQHF.

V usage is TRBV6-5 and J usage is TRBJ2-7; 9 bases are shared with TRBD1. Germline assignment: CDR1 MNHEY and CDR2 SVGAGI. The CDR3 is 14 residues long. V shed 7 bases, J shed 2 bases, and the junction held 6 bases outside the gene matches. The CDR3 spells CASTTGDRAYEQYF. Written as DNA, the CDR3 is TGTGCCAGCACCACCGGGGACAGGGCCTACGAGCAGTACTTC.

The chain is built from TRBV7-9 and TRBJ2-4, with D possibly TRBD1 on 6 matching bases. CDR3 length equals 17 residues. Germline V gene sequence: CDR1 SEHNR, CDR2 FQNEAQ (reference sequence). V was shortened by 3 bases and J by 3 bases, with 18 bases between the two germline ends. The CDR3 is CASSFPPGQGNKNIQYF. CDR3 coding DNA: TGTGCCAGCAGCTTCCCCCCGGGACAAGGAAACAAAAACATTCAGTACTTC.

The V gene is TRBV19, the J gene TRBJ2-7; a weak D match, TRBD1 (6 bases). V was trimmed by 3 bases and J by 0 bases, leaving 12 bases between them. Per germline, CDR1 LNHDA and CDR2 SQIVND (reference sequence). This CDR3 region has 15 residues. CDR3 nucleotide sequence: TGTGCCAGTAGTATCCGGACAGAAAACTCCTACGAGCAGTACTTC. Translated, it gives CASSIRTENSYEQYF.

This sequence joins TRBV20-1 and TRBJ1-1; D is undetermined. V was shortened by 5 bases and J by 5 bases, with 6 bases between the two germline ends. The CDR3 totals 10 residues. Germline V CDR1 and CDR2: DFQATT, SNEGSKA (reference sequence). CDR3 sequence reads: CSAGRTEAFF. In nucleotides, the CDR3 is TGCAGTGCTGGGAGAACTGAAGCTTTCTTT.

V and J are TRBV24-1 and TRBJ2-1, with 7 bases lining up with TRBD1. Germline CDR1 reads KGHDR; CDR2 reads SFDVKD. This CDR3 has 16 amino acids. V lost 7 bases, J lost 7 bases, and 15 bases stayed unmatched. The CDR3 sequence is CATSAVKGQSINEQFF. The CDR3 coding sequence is TGTGCCACCAGCGCTGTAAAGGGACAGTCTATTAATGAGCAGTTCTTC.

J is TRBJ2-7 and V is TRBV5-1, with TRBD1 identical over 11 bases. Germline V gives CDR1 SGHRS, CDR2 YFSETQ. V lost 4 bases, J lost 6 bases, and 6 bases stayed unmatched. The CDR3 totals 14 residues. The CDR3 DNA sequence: TGCGCCAGCAGCGCCGGACAGGGGGCGGGCGAGCAGTACTTC. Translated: CASSAGQGAGEQYF.

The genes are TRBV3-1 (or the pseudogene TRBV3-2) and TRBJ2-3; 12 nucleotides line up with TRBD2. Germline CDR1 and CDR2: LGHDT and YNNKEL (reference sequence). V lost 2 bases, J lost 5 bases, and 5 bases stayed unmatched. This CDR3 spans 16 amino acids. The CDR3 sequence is CASSQRLAGGRDTQYF. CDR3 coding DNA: TGTGCCAGCAGCCAACGTCTAGCGGGGGGGCGAGATACGCAGTATTTT.

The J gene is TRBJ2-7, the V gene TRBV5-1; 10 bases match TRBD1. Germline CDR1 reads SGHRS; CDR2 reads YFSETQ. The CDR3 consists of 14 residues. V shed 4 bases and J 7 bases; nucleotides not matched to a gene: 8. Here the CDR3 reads CASSEDGQGGEQYF. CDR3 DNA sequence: TGCGCCAGCAGCGAGGACGGACAGGGGGGAGAGCAGTACTTC.

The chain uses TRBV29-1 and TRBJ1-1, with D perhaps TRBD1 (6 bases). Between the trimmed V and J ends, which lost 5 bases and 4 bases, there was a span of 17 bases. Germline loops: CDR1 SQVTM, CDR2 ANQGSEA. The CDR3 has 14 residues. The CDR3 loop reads CSVSLDRTATEAFF. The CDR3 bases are TGCAGCGTTTCGTTAGACAGGACAGCCACTGAAGCTTTCTTT.

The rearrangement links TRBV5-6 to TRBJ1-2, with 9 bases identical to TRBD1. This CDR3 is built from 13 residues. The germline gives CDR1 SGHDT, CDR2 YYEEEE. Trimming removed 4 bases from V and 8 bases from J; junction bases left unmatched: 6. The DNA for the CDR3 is TGTGCCAGCAGCCCGGGACAGGGAAAAGGCTACACCTTC. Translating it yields CASSPGQGKGYTF.

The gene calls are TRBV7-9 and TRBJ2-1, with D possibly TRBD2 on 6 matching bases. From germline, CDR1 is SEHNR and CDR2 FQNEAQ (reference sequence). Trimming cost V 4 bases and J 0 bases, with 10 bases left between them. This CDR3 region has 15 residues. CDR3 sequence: CASSSTGGSYNEQFF. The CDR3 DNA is TGTGCCAGCAGCTCGACCGGGGGCTCCTACAATGAGCAGTTCTTC. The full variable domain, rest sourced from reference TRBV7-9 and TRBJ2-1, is DTGVSQNPRHKITKRGQNVTFRCDPISEHNRLYWYRQTLGQGPEFLTYFQNEAQLEKSRLLSDRFSAERPKGSFSTLEIQRTEQGDSAMYLCASSSTGGSYNEQFFGPGTRLTVL.

The DNA of the CDR3 is TGTGCCAGCAGTCGGACAGGGACTTCACCCCTCCACTTT. It translates to CASSRTGTSPLHF. The rearrangement joins TRBV6-6 to TRBJ1-6; 8 bases map to TRBD1. The ends lost 5 bases at V and 9 bases at J; junction bases unmatched: 3. Germline assignment: CDR1 MNHNY and CDR2 SVGAGI (reference sequence). This CDR3 comprises 13 residues.

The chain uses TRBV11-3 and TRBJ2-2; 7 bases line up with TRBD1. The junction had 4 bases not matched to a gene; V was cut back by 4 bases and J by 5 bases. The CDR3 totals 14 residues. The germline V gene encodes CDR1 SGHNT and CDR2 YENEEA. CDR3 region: CASSSGQPTGELFF. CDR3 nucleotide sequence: TGTGCCAGCAGCTCGGGACAGCCAACCGGGGAGCTGTTTTTT.

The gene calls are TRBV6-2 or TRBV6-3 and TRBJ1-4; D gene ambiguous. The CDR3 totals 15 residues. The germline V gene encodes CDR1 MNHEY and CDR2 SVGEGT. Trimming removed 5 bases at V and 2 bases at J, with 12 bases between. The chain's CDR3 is CASSSDGETNEKLFF. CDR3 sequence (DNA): TGTGCCAGCAGTAGCGACGGGGAGACTAATGAAAAACTGTTTTTT.

The CDR3 bases are TGTGCCAGTAGTCCCTGGACAGGGGGGAACTATGGCTACACCTTC. It yields the protein CASSPWTGGNYGYTF. The chain recombines TRBV19 with TRBJ1-2; 10 bases align to TRBD1. The germline gives CDR1 LNHDA, CDR2 SQIVND (reference sequence). There are 15 residues in the CDR3. The V segment lost 5 bases and the J segment 2 bases; nucleotides outside the gene matches: 5.

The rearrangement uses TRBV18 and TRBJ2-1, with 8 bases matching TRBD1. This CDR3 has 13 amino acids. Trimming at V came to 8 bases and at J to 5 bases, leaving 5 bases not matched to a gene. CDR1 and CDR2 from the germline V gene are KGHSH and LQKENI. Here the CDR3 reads CASMGQENNEQFF. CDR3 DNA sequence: TGTGCCAGCATGGGACAGGAGAACAATGAGCAGTTCTTC.

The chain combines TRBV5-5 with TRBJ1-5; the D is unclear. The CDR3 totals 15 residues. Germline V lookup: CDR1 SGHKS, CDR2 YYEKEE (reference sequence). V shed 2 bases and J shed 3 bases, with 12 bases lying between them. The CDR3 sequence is CASSFLREANQPQHF. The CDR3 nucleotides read TGTGCCAGCAGCTTTTTGAGGGAAGCCAATCAGCCCCAGCATTTT. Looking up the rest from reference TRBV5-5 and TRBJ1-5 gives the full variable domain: DAGVTQSPTHLIKTRGQQVTLRCSPISGHKSVSWYQQVLGQGPQFIFQYYEKEERGRGNFPDRFSARQFPNYSSELNVNALLLGDSALYLCASSFLREANQPQHFGDGTRLSIL.

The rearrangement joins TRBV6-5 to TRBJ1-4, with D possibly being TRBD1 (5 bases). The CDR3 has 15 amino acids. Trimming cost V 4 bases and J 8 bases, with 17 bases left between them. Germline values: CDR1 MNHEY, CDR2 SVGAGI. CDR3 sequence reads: CASSLLRGGNEKLFF. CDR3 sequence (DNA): TGTGCCAGCAGTTTACTCCGGGGGGGAAACGAAAAACTGTTTTTT.

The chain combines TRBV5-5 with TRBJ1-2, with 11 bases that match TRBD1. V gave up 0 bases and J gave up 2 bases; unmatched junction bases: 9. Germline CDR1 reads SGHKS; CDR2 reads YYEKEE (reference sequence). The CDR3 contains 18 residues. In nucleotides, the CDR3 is TGTGCCAGCAGCTTGGCCTGGGGACAGGGGGGGATCAACTATGGCTACACCTTC. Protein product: CASSLAWGQGGINYGYTF.

Here the CDR3 reads CASRDSESYEQYF. Here the CDR3 DNA reads TGTGCCAGTAGGGACAGTGAGTCCTACGAGCAGTACTTC. The chain carries TRBV19 and TRBJ2-7, with D possibly TRBD1 on 6 matching bases. CDR1 is LNHDA and CDR2 is SQIVND in the germline V gene (reference sequence). V was shortened by 6 bases and J by 1 base, with 10 bases between the two germline ends. The CDR3 extends over 13 amino acids.

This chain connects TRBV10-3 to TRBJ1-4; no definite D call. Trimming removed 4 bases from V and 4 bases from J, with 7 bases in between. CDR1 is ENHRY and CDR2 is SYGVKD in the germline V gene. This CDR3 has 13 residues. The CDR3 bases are TGTGCCATCAGTGGGAGGGATAATGAAAAACTGTTTTTT. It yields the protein CAISGRDNEKLFF.